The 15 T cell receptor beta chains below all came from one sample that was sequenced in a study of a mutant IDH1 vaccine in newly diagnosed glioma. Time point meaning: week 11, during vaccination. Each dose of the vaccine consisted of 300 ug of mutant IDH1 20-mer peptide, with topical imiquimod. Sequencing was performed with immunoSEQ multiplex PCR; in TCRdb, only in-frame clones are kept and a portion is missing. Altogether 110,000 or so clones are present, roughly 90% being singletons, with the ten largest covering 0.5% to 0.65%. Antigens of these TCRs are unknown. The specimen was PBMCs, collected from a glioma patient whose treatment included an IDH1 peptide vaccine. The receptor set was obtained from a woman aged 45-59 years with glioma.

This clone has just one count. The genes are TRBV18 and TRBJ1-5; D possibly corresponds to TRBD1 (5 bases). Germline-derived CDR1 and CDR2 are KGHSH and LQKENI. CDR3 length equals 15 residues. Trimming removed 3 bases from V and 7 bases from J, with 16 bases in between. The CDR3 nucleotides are TGTGCCAGCTCACCGGAGGGACTTTGGGGCCAGCCCCAGCATTTT. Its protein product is CASSPEGLWGQPQHF.

The CDR3 nucleotides read TGTGCCATCAAACCGACAGCTTCCTCTGGAAACACCATATATTTT. Amino acids: CAIKPTASSGNTIYF. This chain joins TRBV10-3 and TRBJ1-3; the D gene is possibly TRBD1 (5 bases). The CDR3 extends over 15 amino acids. Deletions cut 7 bases from V and 0 bases from J, with 13 bases between. Germline values: CDR1 ENHRY, CDR2 SYGVKD.

The CDR3 DNA is TGTGCCAGTAGTATTAGTAGTGTGGGTGAAGCTTTCTTT. Translating gives CASSISSVGEAFF. This chain uses TRBV19 with TRBJ1-1; no definite D call. Germline V gene data show CDR1 as LNHDA and CDR2 as SQIVND (reference sequence). Trimming left V 3 bases short and J 7 bases short, with 12 bases between. CDR3 length: 13 amino acids. The complete variable domain, with remaining parts taken from reference TRBV19 and TRBJ1-1, reads DGGITQSPKYLFRKEGQNVTLSCEQNLNHDAMYWYRQDPGQGLRLIYYSQIVNDFQKGDIAEGYSVSREKKESFPLTVTSAQKNPTAFYLCASSISSVGEAFFGQGTRLTVV.

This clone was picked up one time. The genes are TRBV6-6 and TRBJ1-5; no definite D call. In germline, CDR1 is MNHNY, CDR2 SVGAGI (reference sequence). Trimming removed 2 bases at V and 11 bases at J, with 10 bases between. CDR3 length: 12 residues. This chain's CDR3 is CASSYPGGAQHF. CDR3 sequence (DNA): TGTGCCAGCAGTTACCCCGGTGGAGCCCAGCATTTT.

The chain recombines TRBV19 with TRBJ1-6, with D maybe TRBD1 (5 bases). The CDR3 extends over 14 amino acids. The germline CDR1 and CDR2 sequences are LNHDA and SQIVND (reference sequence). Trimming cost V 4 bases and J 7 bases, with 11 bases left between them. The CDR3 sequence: CASSTRDGNSPLHF. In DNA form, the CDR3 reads TGTGCCAGTAGTACCCGGGACGGGAATTCACCCCTCCACTTT. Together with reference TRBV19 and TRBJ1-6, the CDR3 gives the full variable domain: DGGITQSPKYLFRKEGQNVTLSCEQNLNHDAMYWYRQDPGQGLRLIYYSQIVNDFQKGDIAEGYSVSREKKESFPLTVTSAQKNPTAFYLCASSTRDGNSPLHFGNGTRLTVT.

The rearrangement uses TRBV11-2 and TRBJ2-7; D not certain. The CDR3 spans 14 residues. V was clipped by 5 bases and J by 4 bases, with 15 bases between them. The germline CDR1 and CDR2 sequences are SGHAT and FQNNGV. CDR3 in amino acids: CASSPSPGRYEQYF. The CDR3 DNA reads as TGTGCCAGCAGCCCCTCCCCCGGGCGATACGAGCAGTACTTC.

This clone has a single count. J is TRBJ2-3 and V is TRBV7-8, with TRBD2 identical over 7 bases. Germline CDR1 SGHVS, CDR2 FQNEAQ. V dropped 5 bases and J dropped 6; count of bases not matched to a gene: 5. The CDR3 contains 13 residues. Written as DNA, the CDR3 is TGTGCCAGCAGCAGGACTAGTGCGGATACGCAGTATTTT. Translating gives CASSRTSADTQYF.

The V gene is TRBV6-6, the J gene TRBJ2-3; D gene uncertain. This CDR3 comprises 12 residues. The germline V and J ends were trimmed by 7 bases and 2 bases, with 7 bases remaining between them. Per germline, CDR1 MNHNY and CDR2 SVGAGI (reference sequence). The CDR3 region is CASNGYTDTQYF. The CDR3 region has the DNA TGTGCCAGCAACGGGTACACAGATACGCAGTATTTT.

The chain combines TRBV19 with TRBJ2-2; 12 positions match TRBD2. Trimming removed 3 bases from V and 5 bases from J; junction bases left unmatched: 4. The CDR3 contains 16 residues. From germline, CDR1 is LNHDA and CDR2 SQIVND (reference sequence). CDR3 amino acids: CASSILAGGGTGELFF. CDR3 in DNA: TGTGCCAGTAGTATCCTAGCGGGAGGGGGGACCGGGGAGCTGTTTTTT.

CDR3 sequence reads: CAWSPWTGTNYGYTF. As DNA, the CDR3 is TGTGCCTGGAGTCCATGGACAGGGACTAACTATGGCTACACCTTC. J is TRBJ1-2 and V is TRBV30, with TRBD1 matching over 8 bases. Germline V gene data show CDR1 as GTSNPN and CDR2 as SVGIG (reference sequence). This CDR3 has 15 residues. The V and J ends lost 2 bases and 0 bases, in that order; junction bases with no gene match: 5. The whole variable domain, filled in from reference TRBV30 and TRBJ1-2, reads SQTIHQWPATLVQPVGSPLSLECTVEGTSNPNLYWYRQAAGRGLQLLFYSVGIGQISSEVPQNLSASRPQDRQFILSSKKLLLSDSGFYLCAWSPWTGTNYGYTFGSGTRLTVV.

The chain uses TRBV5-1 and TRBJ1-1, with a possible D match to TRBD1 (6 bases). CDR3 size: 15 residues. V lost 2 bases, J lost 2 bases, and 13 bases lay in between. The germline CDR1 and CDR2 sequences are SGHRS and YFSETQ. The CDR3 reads CASSLGPQGNTEAFF. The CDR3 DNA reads TGCGCCAGCAGCTTAGGACCACAGGGTAACACTGAAGCTTTCTTT. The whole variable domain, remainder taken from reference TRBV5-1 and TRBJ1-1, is KAGVTQTPRYLIKTRGQQVTLSCSPISGHRSVSWYQQTPGQGLQFLFEYFSETQRNKGNFPGRFSGRQFSNSRSEMNVSTLELGDSALYLCASSLGPQGNTEAFFGQGTRLTVV.

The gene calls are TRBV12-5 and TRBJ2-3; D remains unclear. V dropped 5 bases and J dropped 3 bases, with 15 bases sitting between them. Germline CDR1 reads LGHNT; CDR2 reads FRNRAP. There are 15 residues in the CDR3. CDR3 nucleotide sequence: TGTGCTAGTGGTCCCAGTATCGCCGTGACAGATACGCAGTATTTT. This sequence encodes CASGPSIAVTDTQYF.

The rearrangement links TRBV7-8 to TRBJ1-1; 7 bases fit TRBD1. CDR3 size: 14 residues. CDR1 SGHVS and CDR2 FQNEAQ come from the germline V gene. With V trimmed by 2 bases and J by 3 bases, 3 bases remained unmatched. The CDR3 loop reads CASSLMQGDTEAFF. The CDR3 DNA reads TGTGCCAGCAGCTTAATGCAGGGGGACACTGAAGCTTTCTTT. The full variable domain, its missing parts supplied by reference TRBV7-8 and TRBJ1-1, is GAGVSQSPRYKVAKRGQDVALRCDPISGHVSLFWYQQALGQGPEFLTYFQNEAQLDKSGLPSDRFFAERPEGSVSTLKIQRTQQEDSAVYLCASSLMQGDTEAFFGQGTRLTVV.

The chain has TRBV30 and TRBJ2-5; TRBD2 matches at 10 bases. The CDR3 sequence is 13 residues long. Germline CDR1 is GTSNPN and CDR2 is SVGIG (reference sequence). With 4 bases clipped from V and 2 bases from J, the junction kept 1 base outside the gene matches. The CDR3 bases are TGTGCCTGGACTAGCGGGGGACAAGAGACCCAGTACTTC. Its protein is CAWTSGGQETQYF. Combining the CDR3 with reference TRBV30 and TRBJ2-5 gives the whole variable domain SQTIHQWPATLVQPVGSPLSLECTVEGTSNPNLYWYRQAAGRGLQLLFYSVGIGQISSEVPQNLSASRPQDRQFILSSKKLLLSDSGFYLCAWTSGGQETQYFGPGTRLLVL.

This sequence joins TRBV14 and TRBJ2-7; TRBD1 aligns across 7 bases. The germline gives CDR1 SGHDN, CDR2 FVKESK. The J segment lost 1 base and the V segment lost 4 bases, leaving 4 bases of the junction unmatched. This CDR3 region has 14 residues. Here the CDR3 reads CASSLTGASYEQYF. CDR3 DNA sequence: TGTGCCAGCAGCCTTACAGGGGCTTCCTACGAGCAGTACTTC.